These 13 T cell receptor beta chains originate from one sample sequenced in a study of human T cells and chemical hapten exposure. As to time point: pre-sensitization, week 0. The treatment here: therapeutic diphenylcyclopropenone sensitization with weekly scalp DPC. TCRdb recomputed calls from the RACE reads with MiXCR, one row per CDR3 protein. The table includes about 120,000 distinct CDR3 sequences, roughly 14% detected once. The sequencing here drew on whole blood, taken in connection with sensitization to the hapten diphenylcyclopropenone (DPC). Receptor source: a woman between 18 and 29 years old with alopecia areata. Some clones in this sample may be carry-over from other donors' samples.

The chain uses TRBV4-3 and TRBJ2-2, with a tentative D call TRBD1 (5 bases). The CDR3 is 14 residues long. V lost 1 base and J lost 4, with 7 bases in between. Germline CDR1 reads LGHNA; CDR2 reads YSLEER. For the CDR3, the DNA is TGCGCCAGCAGCCAAGCAGGGATCACCGGGGAGCTGTTTTTT. It encodes CASSQAGITGELFF.

This rearrangement joins TRBV10-3 to TRBJ1-1; 9 bases line up with TRBD1. The CDR3 consists of 16 residues. After removal of 4 bases from V and 5 bases from J, the junction contained 11 bases not matched to a gene. Germline-derived CDR1 and CDR2 are ENHRY and SYGVKD. The CDR3 sequence is CAISGSSGTGKTEAFF. The CDR3 DNA reads as TGTGCCATCAGTGGATCTTCCGGGACAGGGAAGACTGAAGCTTTCTTT.

The J gene is TRBJ2-7, the V gene TRBV5-1; 7 bases agree with TRBD2. Germline V gene data show CDR1 as SGHRS and CDR2 as YFSETQ. Unmatched junction bases numbered 2, after V lost 5 bases and J lost 0 bases. CDR3 size: 13 residues. The CDR3 DNA follows: TGCGCCAGCAGGATAGCGGGCTCCTACGAGCAGTACTTC. It is translated as CASRIAGSYEQYF.

This clonotype was found many times. The chain is built from TRBV7-2 and TRBJ2-3; D unclear. Looked up from germline, CDR1 is SGHTA and CDR2 is FQGNSA. Trimming removed 5 bases from V and 5 bases from J, with 11 bases in between. The CDR3 length is 13 residues. The CDR3 protein is CASSPRLKDTQYF. CDR3 sequence (DNA): TGTGCCAGCAGCCCCAGGCTTAAAGATACGCAGTATTTT.

There are a few counts of this clonotype. CDR3 nucleotide sequence: TGTGCCAGCAGCTTACAGCAGGGGGCGAGCACTGAAGCTTTCTTT. Protein product: CASSLQQGASTEAFF. The rearrangement uses TRBV7-2 and TRBJ1-1; TRBD1 aligns across 8 bases. J lost 4 bases, V lost 2 bases, and 6 bases had no gene match. CDR3 length: 15 amino acids. Germline assignment: CDR1 SGHTA and CDR2 FQGNSA. Full variable domain (remainder filled in from reference TRBV7-2 and TRBJ1-1): GAGVSQSPSNKVTEKGKDVELRCDPISGHTALYWYRQSLGQGLEFLIYFQGNSAPDKSGLPSDRFSAERTGGSVSTLTIQRTQQEDSAVYLCASSLQQGASTEAFFGQGTRLTVV.

The chain uses TRBV6-2 or TRBV6-3 and TRBJ2-1, with a weak D call TRBD2 (5 bases). V was shortened by 5 bases and J by 9 bases, with 11 bases between the two germline ends. Germline V gives CDR1 MNHEY, CDR2 SVGEGT. The CDR3 is 12 amino acids. The CDR3 protein is CASSNQRVEQFF. The DNA for the CDR3 is TGTGCCAGCAGTAATCAGAGGGTTGAGCAGTTCTTC.

The rearrangement uses TRBV10-3 and TRBJ2-5; D ambiguous. Germline V gives CDR1 ENHRY, CDR2 SYGVKD. V was trimmed by 4 bases and J by 1 base, leaving 13 bases between them. This CDR3 has 15 amino acids. DNA of the CDR3: TGTGCCATCAGTGGGGCCCAACAGATCCAAGAGACCCAGTACTTC. This sequence encodes CAISGAQQIQETQYF.

This clonotype has at least ten counts. The gene calls are TRBV20-1 and TRBJ1-5; 8 bases fit TRBD1. The J segment lost 4 bases and the V segment lost 0 bases, leaving 5 bases of the junction unmatched. The CDR3 spans 15 residues. The V gene's germline CDR1 is DFQATT and CDR2 SNEGSKA (reference sequence). CDR3 sequence reads: CSARDRQGANQPQHF. The CDR3 DNA reads as TGCAGTGCTAGAGATCGGCAGGGGGCTAATCAGCCCCAGCATTTT.

This clonotype was counted many times. The CDR3 nucleotides are TGTGCCAGCAGCTTAGGCTCCGGACAGGGAGAGTATGGCTACACCTTC. The encoded protein is CASSLGSGQGEYGYTF. The chain joins TRBV7-2 to TRBJ1-2; TRBD1 matches at 8 bases. Trimming at V came to 1 base and at J to 5 bases, leaving 9 bases not matched to a gene. This CDR3 has 16 amino acids. Germline assignment: CDR1 SGHTA and CDR2 FQGNSA.

This clonotype was counted ten times or more. The chain employs TRBV11-2 and TRBJ2-7; no firm D call. Germline CDR1 reads SGHAT; CDR2 reads FQNNGV. This CDR3 region has 13 residues. The ends were cut back, 5 bases at V and 6 bases at J, with 14 bases in the middle. CDR3: CASSPRGRREQYF. CDR3 in DNA: TGTGCCAGCAGCCCGCGCGGACGACGCGAGCAGTACTTC.

Many counts were recorded for this clonotype. The V and J genes are TRBV7-9 and TRBJ1-1; D is perhaps TRBD1 (5 bases). CDR3 length: 16 amino acids. Germline CDR1 reads SEHNR; CDR2 reads FQNEAQ (reference sequence). Trimming took off 1 base at V and 6 bases at J, with 18 bases between the two ends. DNA of the CDR3: TGTGCCAGCAGCTTAGAGACAGTACTGGGAGTCCCTGAAGCTTTCTTT. Translating gives CASSLETVLGVPEAFF.

The rearrangement uses TRBV20-1 and TRBJ2-3; the D gene is possibly TRBD2 (6 bases). The CDR3 spans 15 residues. Trimming removed 5 bases at V and 0 bases at J, with 15 bases between. The germline CDR1 and CDR2 sequences are DFQATT and SNEGSKA (reference sequence). The CDR3 DNA follows: TGCAGTGCTGCGGGGACTCAGACTAGCACAGATACGCAGTATTTT. This sequence encodes CSAAGTQTSTDTQYF.

The table lists this clonotype with many counts. The rearrangement joins TRBV9 to TRBJ2-3, with 13 bases matching TRBD2. The trim removed 4 bases at V and 2 bases at J, leaving 13 bases unmatched. Germline lookup yields CDR1 SGDLS and CDR2 YYNGEE. This CDR3 has 19 amino acids. CDR3 sequence: CASSPRPPGTSGDTDTQYF. The CDR3, as DNA: TGTGCCAGCAGCCCCCGCCCTCCCGGGACTAGCGGGGACACAGATACGCAGTATTTT. Full variable domain (remainder filled in from reference TRBV9 and TRBJ2-3): DSGVTQTPKHLITATGQRVTLRCSPRSGDLSVYWYQQSLDQGLQFLIQYYNGEERAKGNILERFSAQQFPDLHSELNLSSLELGDSALYFCASSPRPPGTSGDTDTQYFGPGTRLTVL.